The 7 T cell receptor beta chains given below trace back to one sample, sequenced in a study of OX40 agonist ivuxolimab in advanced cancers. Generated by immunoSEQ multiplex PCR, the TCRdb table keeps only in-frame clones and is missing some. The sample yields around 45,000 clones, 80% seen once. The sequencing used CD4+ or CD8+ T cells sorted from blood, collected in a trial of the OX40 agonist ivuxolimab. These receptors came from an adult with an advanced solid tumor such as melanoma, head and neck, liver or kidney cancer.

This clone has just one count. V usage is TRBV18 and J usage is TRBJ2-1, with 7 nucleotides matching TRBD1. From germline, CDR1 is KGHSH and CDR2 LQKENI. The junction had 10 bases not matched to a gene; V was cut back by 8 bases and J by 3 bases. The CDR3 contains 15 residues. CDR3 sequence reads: CASTRTGSNYNEQFF. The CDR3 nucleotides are TGTGCCAGCACCCGGACAGGTTCGAACTACAATGAGCAGTTCTTC.

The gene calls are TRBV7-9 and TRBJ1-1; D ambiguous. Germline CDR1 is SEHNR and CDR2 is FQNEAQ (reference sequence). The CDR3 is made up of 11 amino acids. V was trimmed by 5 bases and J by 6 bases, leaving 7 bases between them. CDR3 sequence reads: CASSPLSEAFF. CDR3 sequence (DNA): TGTGCCAGCAGCCCCCTCTCTGAAGCTTTCTTT. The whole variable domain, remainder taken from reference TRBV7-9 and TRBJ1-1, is DTGVSQNPRHKITKRGQNVTFRCDPISEHNRLYWYRQTLGQGPEFLTYFQNEAQLEKSRLLSDRFSAERPKGSFSTLEIQRTEQGDSAMYLCASSPLSEAFFGQGTRLTVV.

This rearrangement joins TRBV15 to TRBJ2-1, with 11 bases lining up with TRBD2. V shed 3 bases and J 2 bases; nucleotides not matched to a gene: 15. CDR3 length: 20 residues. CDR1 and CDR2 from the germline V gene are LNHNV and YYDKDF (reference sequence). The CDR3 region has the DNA TGTGCCACCAGCAGGTGGGGGACTAGCGGATCCACCGTAGCCTACAATGAGCAGTTCTTC. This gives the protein CATSRWGTSGSTVAYNEQFF.

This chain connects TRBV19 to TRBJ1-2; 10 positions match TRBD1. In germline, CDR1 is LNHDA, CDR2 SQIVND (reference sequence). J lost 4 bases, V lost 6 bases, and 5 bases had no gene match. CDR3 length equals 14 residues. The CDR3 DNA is TGTGCCAGTAGGGGGACAGGGGAAGGCTATGGCTACACCTTC. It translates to CASRGTGEGYGYTF.

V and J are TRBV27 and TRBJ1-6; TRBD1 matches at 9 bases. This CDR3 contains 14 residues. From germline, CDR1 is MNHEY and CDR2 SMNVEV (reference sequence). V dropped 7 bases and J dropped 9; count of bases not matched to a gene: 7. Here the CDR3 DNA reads TGTGCCAGCAATACAGACAGGGGGAGTTCACCCCTCCACTTT. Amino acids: CASNTDRGSSPLHF.

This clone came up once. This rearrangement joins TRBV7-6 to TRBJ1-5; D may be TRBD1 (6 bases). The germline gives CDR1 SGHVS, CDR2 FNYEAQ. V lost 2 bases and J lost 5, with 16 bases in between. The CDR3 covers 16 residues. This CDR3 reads CASSLNPPGAYQPQHF. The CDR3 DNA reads TGTGCCAGCAGCTTAAACCCACCGGGGGCCTATCAGCCCCAGCATTTT.

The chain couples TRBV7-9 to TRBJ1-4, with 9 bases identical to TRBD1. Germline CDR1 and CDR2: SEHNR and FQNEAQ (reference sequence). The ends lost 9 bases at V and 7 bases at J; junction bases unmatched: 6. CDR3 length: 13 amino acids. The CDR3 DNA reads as TGTGCCAGTACGGGACAGGGTGGTGAAAAACTGTTTTTT. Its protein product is CASTGQGGEKLFF. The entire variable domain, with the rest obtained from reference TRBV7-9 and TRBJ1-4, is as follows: DTGVSQNPRHKITKRGQNVTFRCDPISEHNRLYWYRQTLGQGPEFLTYFQNEAQLEKSRLLSDRFSAERPKGSFSTLEIQRTEQGDSAMYLCASTGQGGEKLFFGSGTQLSVL.